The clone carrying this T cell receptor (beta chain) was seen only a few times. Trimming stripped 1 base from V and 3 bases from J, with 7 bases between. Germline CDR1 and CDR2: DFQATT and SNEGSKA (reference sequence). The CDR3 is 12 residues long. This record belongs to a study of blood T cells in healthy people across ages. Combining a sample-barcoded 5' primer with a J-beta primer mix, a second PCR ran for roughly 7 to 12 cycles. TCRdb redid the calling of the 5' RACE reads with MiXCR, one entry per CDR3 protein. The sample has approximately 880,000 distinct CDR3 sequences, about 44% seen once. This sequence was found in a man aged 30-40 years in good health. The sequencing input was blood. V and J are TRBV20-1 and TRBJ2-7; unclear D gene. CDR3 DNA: TGCAGTGCTAGAGTGGGCCTCTACGAGCAGTACTTC. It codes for CSARVGLYEQYF.